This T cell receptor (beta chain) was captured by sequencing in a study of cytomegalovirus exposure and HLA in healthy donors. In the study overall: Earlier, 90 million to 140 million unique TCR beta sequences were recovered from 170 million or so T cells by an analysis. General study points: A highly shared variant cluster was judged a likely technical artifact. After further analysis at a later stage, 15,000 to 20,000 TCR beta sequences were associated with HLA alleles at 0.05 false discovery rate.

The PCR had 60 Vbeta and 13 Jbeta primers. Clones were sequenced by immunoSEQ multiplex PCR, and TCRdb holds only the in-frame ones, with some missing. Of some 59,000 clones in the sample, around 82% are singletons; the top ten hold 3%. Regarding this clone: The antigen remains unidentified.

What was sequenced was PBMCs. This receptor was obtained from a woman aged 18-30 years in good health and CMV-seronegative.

CDR3 sequence reads: CASGRAGGTDTQYF. DNA of the CDR3: TGTGCCAGCGGTCGAGCGGGGGGCACAGATACGCAGTATTTT. This sequence joins TRBV7-3 and TRBJ2-3, with 8 nucleotides matching TRBD2. V lost 8 bases and J lost 1; bases outside the gene matches: 5. The germline gives CDR1 SGHTA, CDR2 FQGTGA. This CDR3 has 14 residues. Using reference TRBV7-3 and TRBJ2-3 for the parts outside the CDR3, the full variable domain is GAGVSQTPSNKVTEKGKYVELRCDPISGHTALYWYRQSLGQGPEFLIYFQGTGAADDSGLPNDRFFAVRPEGSVSTLKIQRTERGDSAVYLCASGRAGGTDTQYFGPGTRLTVL.